Listed below are T cell receptor beta chains from one sample, sequenced in a study of blood T cells in healthy people across ages. TCRdb re-analysed the 5' RACE reads in MiXCR, keeping a single row per CDR3 protein. Of around 870,000 distinct CDR3 sequences listed, around 28% are singletons. Sequencing was done on a sample of blood. These receptor sequences come from an elderly woman in good health. The CDR3 runs from the conserved cysteine through the conserved F or W. D genes are given only for firm matches. A clone size is listed for some rows: how often the clone was seen (once, few, many), or a class if it is expanded.

.	TRBV20-1	TRBJ1-6	.	CSARQRFNSPLHF	TGCAGTGCTCGACAGCGCTTTAATTCACCCCTCCACTTT
few	TRBV24-1	TRBJ2-5	TRBD1	CATSDFTGGGETQYF	TGTGCCACCAGTGATTTCACAGGGGGCGGGGAGACCCAGTACTTC
many	TRBV6-5	TRBJ1-4	.	CASRNNRATNEKLFF	TGTGCCAGCCGGAATAATCGGGCAACTAATGAAAAACTGTTTTTT
many	TRBV20-1	TRBJ2-6	.	CSARPNSGANVLTF	TGCAGTGCTAGGCCGAACTCTGGGGCCAACGTCCTGACTTTC
.	TRBV29-1	TRBJ2-5	TRBD1	CSVGQGQETQYF	TGCAGCGTGGGACAGGGCCAAGAGACCCAGTACTTC
many	TRBV3-1	TRBJ2-1	.	CASSQGRLSYNEQFF	TGTGCCAGCAGCCAGGGACGGCTATCCTACAATGAGCAGTTCTTC
.	TRBV27	TRBJ2-1	TRBD2	CASCLSAGVMDGQFF	TGTGCCAGCTGTTTATCAGCGGGGGTGATGGATGGGCAGTTCTTC
few	TRBV7-2	TRBJ1-3	.	CASSLGGTGNTIYF	TGTGCCAGCAGCTTAGGGGGGACAGGAAACACCATATATTTT
many	TRBV3-1	TRBJ1-2	.	CASSQESYYGYTF	TGTGCCAGCAGCCAAGAGAGCTACTATGGCTACACCTTC
many	TRBV5-6	TRBJ2-3	TRBD1	CASSQGTGVQTDTQYF	TGTGCCAGCAGCCAGGGGACAGGGGTTCAAACAGATACGCAGTATTTT
many	TRBV9	TRBJ2-1	.	CASSVSGVGNNEQFF	TGTGCCAGCAGCGTGTCAGGGGTCGGTAACAATGAGCAGTTCTTC
many	TRBV20-1	TRBJ1-2	TRBD1	CSAPGQGQYGYTF	TGCAGTGCCCCAGGACAGGGGCAGTATGGCTACACCTTC
few	TRBV7-9	TRBJ1-1	.	CASSLQQVAFF	TGTGCCAGCAGCTTACAGCAGGTAGCTTTCTTT
.	TRBV3-1	TRBJ1-1	.	CASSPRGLVNTEAFF	TGTGCCAGCAGCCCCCGGGGACTGGTGAACACTGAAGCTTTCTTT
few	TRBV9	TRBJ2-1	.	CASSVVPGAHNEQFF	TGTGCCAGCAGCGTAGTTCCGGGGGCCCACAATGAGCAGTTCTTC
many	TRBV6-6	TRBJ2-5	.	CASSYVGGGETQYF	TGTGCCAGCAGTTATGTGGGGGGCGGAGAGACCCAGTACTTC
.	TRBV7-2	TRBJ1-2	.	CASSPPLLIRGHGYTF	TGTGCCAGCAGCCCTCCTTTGTTGATCCGAGGGCATGGCTACACCTTC
.	TRBV7-9	TRBJ1-1	TRBD1	CASSPTGRDTEAFF	TGTGCCAGCAGCCCGACAGGGAGGGACACTGAAGCTTTCTTT
.	TRBV7-2	TRBJ2-7	TRBD1	CASSLDSGTGEYF	TGTGCCAGCAGCTTAGATTCAGGGACAGGGGAGTACTTC
.	TRBV11-2	TRBJ2-3	TRBD2	CASRGTSGDTDTQYF	TGTGCCAGCAGAGGGACTAGCGGAGACACAGATACGCAGTATTTT
many	TRBV29-1	TRBJ2-1	.	CSVDGDTFYNEQFF	TGCAGCGTTGACGGGGACACCTTTTACAATGAGCAGTTCTTC
.	TRBV6-6	TRBJ2-1	TRBD2	CASSFSGTSGNHEQFF	TGTGCCAGCAGTTTCTCCGGGACTAGCGGGAACCATGAGCAGTTCTTC
many	TRBV24-1	TRBJ2-7	.	CATSDLGEQYF	TGTGCCACCAGTGACCTCGGGGAGCAGTACTTC
many	TRBV20-1	TRBJ2-1	TRBD1	CSATGTGTHNEQFF	TGCAGTGCGACCGGGACAGGGACCCACAATGAGCAGTTCTTC
many	TRBV29-1	TRBJ1-2	.	CSVEATNYGYTF	TGCAGCGTTGAGGCAACTAACTATGGCTACACCTTC
few	TRBV5-5	TRBJ2-1	.	CAGSSHPGGGYNEQFF	TGTGCCGGCAGCTCCCACCCAGGGGGGGGCTACAATGAGCAGTTCTTC
once	TRBV6-1	TRBJ1-5	.	CASSEVWLAGNPPQHF	TGTGCCAGCAGTGAAGTTTGGTTAGCGGGCAATCCGCCCCAGCATTTT
many	TRBV7-2	TRBJ2-7	.	CASRSRTRSSYEQYF	TGTGCCAGCAGGTCTCGGACAAGGTCGTCCTACGAGCAGTACTTC
few	TRBV2	TRBJ2-1	TRBD1	CASSYRGGYNEQFF	TGTGCCAGCAGTTACAGGGGCGGTTACAATGAGCAGTTCTTC
many	TRBV28	TRBJ1-4	.	CASSFWGVGQEKLFF	TGTGCCAGCAGTTTCTGGGGGGTCGGACAGGAAAAACTGTTTTTT
many	TRBV5-1	TRBJ1-1	.	CASSLFTANTEAFF	TGCGCCAGCAGCTTGTTTACAGCAAACACTGAAGCTTTCTTT
many	TRBV19	TRBJ1-2	TRBD1	CASSMRGTGNYGYTF	TGTGCCAGTAGTATGAGAGGGACAGGGAACTATGGCTACACCTTC
many	TRBV6-4	TRBJ2-1	.	CASSVVANSYNEQFF	TGTGCCAGCAGTGTTGTCGCGAACAGCTACAATGAGCAGTTCTTC
many	TRBV2	TRBJ2-5	TRBD1	CASRDPLQGAGETQYF	TGTGCCAGCAGGGACCCCCTACAGGGGGCCGGAGAGACCCAGTACTTC
many	TRBV7-6	TRBJ1-5	.	CASSDHGQPQHF	TGTGCCAGCAGCGACCACGGTCAGCCCCAGCATTTT
.	TRBV27	TRBJ2-1	TRBD2	CASSRDRAIAGGTTNEQVF	TGTGCCAGCAGTCGGGACAGGGCTATAGCGGGGGGGACAACCAATGAGCAGGTCTTC
many	TRBV4-1	TRBJ2-3	TRBD2	CASSQDRGLAADTQYF	TGCGCCAGCAGCCAAGATAGGGGACTAGCTGCAGATACGCAGTATTTT
.	TRBV7-2	TRBJ2-7	.	CASSLGGRAHEQYF	TGTGCCAGCAGCTTAGGGGGCAGGGCCCACGAGCAGTACTTC
few	TRBV12-3/TRBV12-4	TRBJ1-6	TRBD1	CASNTGGAGNSPLHF	TGTGCCAGCAATACAGGGGGCGCGGGTAATTCACCCCTCCACTTT
many	TRBV7-2	TRBJ1-5	.	CASSPGGLGFQPQHF	TGTGCCAGCAGCCCGGGGGGGCTGGGGTTTCAGCCCCAGCATTTT
.	TRBV5-1	TRBJ1-6	.	CASSLGGDSRNSPLHF	TGCGCCAGCAGCTTGGGAGGGGATTCCCGGAATTCACCCCTCCACTTT
many	TRBV11-2	TRBJ1-3	.	CASSLAGGGFRNTIYF	TGTGCCAGCAGCTTAGCCGGAGGGGGTTTCAGAAACACCATATATTTT
many	TRBV3-1	TRBJ2-5	TRBD2	CASSPIRGGRETQYF	TGTGCCAGCAGCCCGATCCGGGGGGGCCGGGAGACCCAGTACTTC
many	TRBV6-5	TRBJ2-1	.	CASGRPSSYNEQFF	TGTGCCAGCGGGAGACCGAGCTCCTACAATGAGCAGTTCTTC
few	TRBV5-1	TRBJ2-5	.	CASSLQGGTFYNEQYF	TGCGCCAGCAGCCTCCAAGGGGGAACTTTCTACAATGAGCAGTACTTC
.	TRBV19	TRBJ1-2	.	CASSIDTSFQRNGYTF	TGTGCCAGTAGTATAGATACCAGCTTCCAGCGAAATGGCTACACCTTC
many	TRBV6-5	TRBJ2-7	.	CASSYRGPSYEQYF	TGTGCCAGCAGTTACAGGGGTCCCTCCTACGAGCAGTACTTC
.	TRBV2	TRBJ1-1	.	CASSPIREYTEAFF	TGTGCCAGCAGTCCCATTCGCGAATACACTGAAGCTTTCTTT
many	TRBV6-5	TRBJ2-1	.	CASSYEAVSYNEQFF	TGTGCCAGCAGTTACGAGGCTGTTTCCTACAATGAGCAGTTCTTC
.	TRBV20-1	TRBJ1-1	.	CSVFASNTEAFF	TGCAGTGTTTTCGCATCGAACACTGAAGCTTTCTTT